These 7 T cell receptor beta chains were all obtained from the same sample, sequenced in a study of early T cells in non-severe SARS-CoV-2 infection. TCRdb ran MiXCR on the 5' RACE reads and lists one entry per CDR3 protein. The sample has roughly 71,000 distinct CDR3 sequences, 13% seen once. Sequenced: whole blood. These receptors came from an adult who was a healthcare worker with PCR-confirmed SARS-CoV-2 infection or an uninfected control (not recorded which).

In its sample, this clonotype was seen many times. The rearrangement uses TRBV5-5 and TRBJ1-1; 7 bases match TRBD1. Unmatched junction bases numbered 8, after V lost 5 bases and J lost 4 bases. CDR1 and CDR2 (germline): SGHKS, YYEKEE (reference sequence). The CDR3 covers 14 residues. CDR3 DNA: TGTGCCAGCAGTCTAAGACAGGGTGGCACTGAAGCTTTCTTT. This gives the protein CASSLRQGGTEAFF.

This clonotype was counted a few times. This chain links TRBV25-1 with TRBJ2-1, with D tentatively TRBD1 or TRBD2 (6 bases each). V was clipped by 6 bases and J by 6 bases, with 18 bases between them. The CDR3 runs 15 residues. Germline CDR1 and CDR2: MGHDK and SYGVNS. As DNA, the CDR3 is TGTGCCAGCAGAGGGGGGCTAGCTAAGATCAATGAGCAGTTCTTC. Translated: CASRGGLAKINEQFF. The full variable domain, rest sourced from reference TRBV25-1 and TRBJ2-1, is EADIYQTPRYLVIGTGKKITLECSQTMGHDKMYWYQQDPGMELHLIHYSYGVNSTEKGDLSSESTVSRIRTEHFPLTLESARPSHTSQYLCASRGGLAKINEQFFGPGTRLTVL.

This clonotype was counted between two and nine times. The chain has TRBV29-1 and TRBJ2-1, with TRBD2 as a possible D gene (6 bases). The CDR3 contains 11 residues. The V gene lost 5 bases and the J gene lost 13 bases, with 15 bases spanning the gap. The germline V gene encodes CDR1 SQVTM and CDR2 ANQGSEA. The DNA of the CDR3 is TGCAGCGTTACACGCGGGGAGGCACAGTTCTTC. Amino acids: CSVTRGEAQFF.

There are many counts of this clonotype. The V call is TRBV19, the J call TRBJ1-5, with 7 bases identical to TRBD1. Unmatched junction bases numbered 5, after V lost 5 bases and J lost 1 base. Germline V CDR1 and CDR2: LNHDA, SQIVND (reference sequence). The CDR3 has 15 amino acids. CDR3 region: CASSATGSSNQPQHF. CDR3 in DNA: TGTGCCAGTAGTGCGACAGGGTCGAGCAATCAGCCCCAGCATTTT.

This clonotype was observed many times. The genes are TRBV20-1 and TRBJ1-1, with 9 bases fitting TRBD1. CDR1 is DFQATT, CDR2 SNEGSKA, per germline (reference sequence). CDR3 length equals 13 residues. V gave up 3 bases and J gave up 5 bases; unmatched junction bases: 4. The CDR3 coding sequence is TGCAGTGCTAGGGGACAGGGAGGGACTGAAGCTTTCTTT. Its translation: CSARGQGGTEAFF.

This clonotype was counted ten times or more. The V and J genes are TRBV29-1 and TRBJ1-4, with D hard to call. Trimming cost V 4 bases and J 6 bases, with 9 bases left between them. Germline-derived CDR1 and CDR2 are SQVTM and ANQGSEA. CDR3 size: 12 residues. This chain's CDR3 is CSVAGQDEKLFF. DNA for the CDR3: TGCAGCGTTGCCGGCCAAGATGAAAAACTGTTTTTT.

The chain couples TRBV12-3 or TRBV12-4 to TRBJ1-5; D call uncertain. Trimming shortened V by 3 bases and J by 5 bases, and 11 bases separated the two germline ends. This CDR3 comprises 14 residues. The CDR3 sequence: CASSFHGIYQPQHF. The CDR3 nucleotides are TGTGCCAGCAGTTTTCATGGCATCTATCAGCCCCAGCATTTT.